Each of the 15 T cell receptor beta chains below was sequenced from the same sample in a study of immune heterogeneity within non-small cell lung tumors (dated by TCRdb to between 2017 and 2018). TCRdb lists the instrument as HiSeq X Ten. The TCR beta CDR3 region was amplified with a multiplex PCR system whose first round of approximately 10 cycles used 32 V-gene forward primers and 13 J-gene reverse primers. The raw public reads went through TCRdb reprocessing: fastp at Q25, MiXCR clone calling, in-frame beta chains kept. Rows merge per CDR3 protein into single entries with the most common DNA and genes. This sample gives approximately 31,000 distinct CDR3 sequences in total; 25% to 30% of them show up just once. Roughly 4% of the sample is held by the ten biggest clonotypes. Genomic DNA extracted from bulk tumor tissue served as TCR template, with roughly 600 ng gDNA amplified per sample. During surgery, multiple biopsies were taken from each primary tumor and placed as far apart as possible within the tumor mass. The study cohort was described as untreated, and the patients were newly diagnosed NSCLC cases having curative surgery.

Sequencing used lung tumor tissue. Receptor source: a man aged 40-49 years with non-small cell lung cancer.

CDR3 bases: TGTGCCAGCAGCTCTATCCACCGGGGGGGCTACACCTTC. It encodes CASSSIHRGGYTF. J is TRBJ1-2 and V is TRBV5-5; D is possibly TRBD1 (5 bases). V lost 3 bases, J lost 8 bases, and 14 bases lay in between. This CDR3 comprises 13 residues. Germline CDR1 is SGHKS and CDR2 is YYEKEE (reference sequence).

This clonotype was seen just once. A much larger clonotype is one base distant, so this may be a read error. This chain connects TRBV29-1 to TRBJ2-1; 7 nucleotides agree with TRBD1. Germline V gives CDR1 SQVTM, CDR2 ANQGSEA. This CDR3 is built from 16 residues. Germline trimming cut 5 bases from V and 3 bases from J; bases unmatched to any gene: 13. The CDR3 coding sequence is TGCAGCGTTCCCCCAGGGGGACCAGCGGACTACAATGAGCAGTTCTTC. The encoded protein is CSVPPGGPADYNEQFF.

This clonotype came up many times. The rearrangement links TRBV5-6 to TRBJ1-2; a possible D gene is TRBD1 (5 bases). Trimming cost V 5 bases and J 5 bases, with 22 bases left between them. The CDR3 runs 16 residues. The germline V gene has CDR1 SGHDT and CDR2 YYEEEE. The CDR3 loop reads CASRMRSAGRNYGYTF. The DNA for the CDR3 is TGTGCCAGCAGAATGAGGTCGGCAGGGAGGAATTATGGCTACACCTTC.

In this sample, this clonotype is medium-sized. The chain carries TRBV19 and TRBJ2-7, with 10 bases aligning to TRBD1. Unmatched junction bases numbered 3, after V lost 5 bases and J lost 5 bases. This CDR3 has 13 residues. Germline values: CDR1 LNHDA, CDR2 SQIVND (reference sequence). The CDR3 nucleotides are TGTGCCAGTAGTCCGACAGGGGGCCACGAGCAGTACTTC. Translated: CASSPTGGHEQYF.

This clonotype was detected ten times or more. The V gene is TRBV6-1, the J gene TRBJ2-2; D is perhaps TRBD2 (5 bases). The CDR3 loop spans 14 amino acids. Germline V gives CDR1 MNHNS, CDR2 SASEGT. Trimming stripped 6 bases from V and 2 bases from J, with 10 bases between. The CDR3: CASRGGFNTGELFF. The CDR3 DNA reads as TGTGCCAGCAGAGGCGGGTTTAACACCGGGGAGCTGTTTTTT.

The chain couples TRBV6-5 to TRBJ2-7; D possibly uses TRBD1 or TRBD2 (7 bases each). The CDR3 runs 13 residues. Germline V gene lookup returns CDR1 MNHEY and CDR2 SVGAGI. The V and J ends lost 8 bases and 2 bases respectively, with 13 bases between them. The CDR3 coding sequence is TGTGCCAGCCGCAGGGGGGGTCCCTACGAGCAGTACTTC. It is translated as CASRRGGPYEQYF.

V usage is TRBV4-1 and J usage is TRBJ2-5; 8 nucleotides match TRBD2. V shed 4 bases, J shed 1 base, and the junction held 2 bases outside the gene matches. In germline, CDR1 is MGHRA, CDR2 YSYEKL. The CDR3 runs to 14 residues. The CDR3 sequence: CASSPLAAQETQYF. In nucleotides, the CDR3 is TGCGCCAGCAGCCCACTAGCGGCCCAAGAGACCCAGTACTTC.

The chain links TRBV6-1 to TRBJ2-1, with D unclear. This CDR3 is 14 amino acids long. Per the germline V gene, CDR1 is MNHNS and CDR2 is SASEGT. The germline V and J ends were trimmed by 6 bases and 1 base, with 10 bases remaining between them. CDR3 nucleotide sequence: TGTGCCAGCAGGGCGGACGGATCCTACAATGAGCAGTTCTTC. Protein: CASRADGSYNEQFF.

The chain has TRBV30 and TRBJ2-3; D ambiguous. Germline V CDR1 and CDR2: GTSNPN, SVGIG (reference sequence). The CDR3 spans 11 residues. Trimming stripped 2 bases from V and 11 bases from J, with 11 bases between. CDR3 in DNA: TGTGCCTGGAGTAACCTAGTGGGGCAGTATTTT. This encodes CAWSNLVGQYF.

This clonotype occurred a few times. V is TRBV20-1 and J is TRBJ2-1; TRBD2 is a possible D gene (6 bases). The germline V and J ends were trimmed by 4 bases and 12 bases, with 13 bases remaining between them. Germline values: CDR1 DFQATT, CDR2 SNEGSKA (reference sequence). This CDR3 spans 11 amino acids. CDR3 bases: TGCAGTGCTACCAGCGGGTTGGGGCAGTTCTTC. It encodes CSATSGLGQFF.

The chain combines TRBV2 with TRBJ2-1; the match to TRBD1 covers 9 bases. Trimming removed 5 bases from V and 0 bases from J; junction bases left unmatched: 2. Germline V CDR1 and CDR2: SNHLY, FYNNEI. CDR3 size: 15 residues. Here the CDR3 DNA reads TGTGCCAGCAGTCAGGACAGGGGCTCCTACAATGAGCAGTTCTTC. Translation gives CASSQDRGSYNEQFF.

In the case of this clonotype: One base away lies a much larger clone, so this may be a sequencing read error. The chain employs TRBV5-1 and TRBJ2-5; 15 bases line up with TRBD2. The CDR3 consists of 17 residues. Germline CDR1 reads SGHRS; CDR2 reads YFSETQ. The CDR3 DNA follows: TGCGCCAGCAGCTCTGGCGGGACTAGCGGGAGGAGAGAGATCCAGTACTTC. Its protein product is CASSSGGTSGRREIQYF.

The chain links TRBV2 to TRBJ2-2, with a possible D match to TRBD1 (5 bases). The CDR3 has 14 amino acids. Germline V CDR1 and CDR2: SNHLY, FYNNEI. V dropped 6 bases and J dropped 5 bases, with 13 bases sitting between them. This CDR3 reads CASRGRVLTGELFF. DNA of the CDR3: TGTGCCAGCAGGGGCAGGGTTTTGACCGGGGAGCTGTTTTTT.

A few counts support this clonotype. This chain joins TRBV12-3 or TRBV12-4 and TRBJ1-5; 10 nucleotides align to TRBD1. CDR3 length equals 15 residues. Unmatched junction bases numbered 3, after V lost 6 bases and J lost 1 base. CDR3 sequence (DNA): TGTGCCAGCAGCCCGGGACAGGGGAGCAATCAGCCCCAGCATTTT. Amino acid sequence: CASSPGQGSNQPQHF.

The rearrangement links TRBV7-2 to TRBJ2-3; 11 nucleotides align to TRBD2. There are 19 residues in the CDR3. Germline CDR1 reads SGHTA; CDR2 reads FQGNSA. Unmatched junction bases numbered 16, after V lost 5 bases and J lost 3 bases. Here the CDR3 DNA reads TGTGCCAGCAGCAAGGGGGGGACTAGCGGAGCTGGTTGGACAGATACGCAGTATTTT. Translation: CASSKGGTSGAGWTDTQYF. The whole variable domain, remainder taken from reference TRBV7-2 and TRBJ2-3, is GAGVSQSPSNKVTEKGKDVELRCDPISGHTALYWYRQSLGQGLEFLIYFQGNSAPDKSGLPSDRFSAERTGGSVSTLTIQRTQQEDSAVYLCASSKGGTSGAGWTDTQYFGPGTRLTVL.